Listed below are T cell receptor beta chains from one sample, sequenced in a study of blood T cell repertoires in COVID-19. Clones were read by immunoSEQ multiplex PCR, and TCRdb kept only the in-frame ones, dropping some. The table includes some 290,000 clones, 83% detected once. The specimen sequenced was peripheral blood. The receptors were gathered from a man aged 55-75 years who had recovered from COVID-19. Each CDR3 is given with its conserved first and last residue. Each record gives: J gene, V gene, clone size, CDR3 length, D gene, CDR3 DNA, CDR3 protein. D genes are given only for firm matches. Part of the rows lack a size; the others show once, few, many or a class for expanded clones.

j_call: TRBJ2-7
v_call: TRBV18
clone_size: NA
cdr3_length: 17
d_call: TRBD2
cdr3_nt: TGTGCCAGCTCACCTCTAGCGGGCGGGAGGGGTTCGCACGAGCAGTACTTC
cdr3_aa: CASSPLAGGRGSHEQYF

j_call: TRBJ1-6
v_call: TRBV7-6
clone_size: few
cdr3_length: 17
d_call: NA
cdr3_nt: TGTGCCAGCAGCTTAGCGTGGGGGGGATCCTATAATTCACCCCTCCACTTT
cdr3_aa: CASSLAWGGSYNSPLHF

j_call: TRBJ1-3
v_call: TRBV5-4
clone_size: NA
cdr3_length: 13
d_call: NA
cdr3_nt: TGTGCCAGCAGCTTGGCCGGTGGAAACACCATATATTTT
cdr3_aa: CASSLAGGNTIYF

j_call: TRBJ1-4
v_call: TRBV15
clone_size: few
cdr3_length: 14
d_call: NA
cdr3_nt: TGTGCCACCAGCAGAGAGGTGGGCCGGGAAAAACTGTTTTTT
cdr3_aa: CATSREVGREKLFF

j_call: TRBJ2-7
v_call: TRBV3-1/TRBV3-2
clone_size: NA
cdr3_length: 13
d_call: NA
cdr3_nt: TGTGCCAGCAGCCGGGGACTTCCCTACGAGCAGTACTTC
cdr3_aa: CASSRGLPYEQYF

j_call: TRBJ2-7
v_call: TRBV3-1/TRBV3-2
clone_size: NA
cdr3_length: 12
d_call: NA
cdr3_nt: TGTGCCAGCAGCCAAGGAGGAGGGCAGCAGTACTTC
cdr3_aa: CASSQGGGQQYF

j_call: TRBJ2-7
v_call: TRBV12-5
clone_size: NA
cdr3_length: 16
d_call: TRBD2
cdr3_nt: TGTGCTAGTGGTTTGGCGCTAGCGGGAGGGGCCTACGAGCAGTACTTC
cdr3_aa: CASGLALAGGAYEQYF

j_call: TRBJ1-1
v_call: TRBV27
clone_size: NA
cdr3_length: 13
d_call: NA
cdr3_nt: TGTGCCAGCAGGGACACACTGAACACTGAAGCTTTCTTT
cdr3_aa: CASRDTLNTEAFF

j_call: TRBJ2-7
v_call: TRBV27
clone_size: NA
cdr3_length: 16
d_call: TRBD2
cdr3_nt: TGTGCCAGCCCCGACCTAGCGGGGGGGAGCTCCTACGAGCAGTACTTC
cdr3_aa: CASPDLAGGSSYEQYF

j_call: TRBJ1-1
v_call: TRBV9
clone_size: NA
cdr3_length: 14
d_call: TRBD1
cdr3_nt: TGTGCCAGCAGCGGAGGGGGCGCGGGCACTGAAGCTTTCTTT
cdr3_aa: CASSGGGAGTEAFF

j_call: TRBJ1-2
v_call: TRBV27
clone_size: NA
cdr3_length: 14
d_call: NA
cdr3_nt: TGTGCCAGCAGTTCCAGGGCCAGGAACTATGGCTACACCTTC
cdr3_aa: CASSSRARNYGYTF

j_call: TRBJ2-7
v_call: TRBV5-5
clone_size: NA
cdr3_length: 16
d_call: TRBD1
cdr3_nt: TGTGCCAGCAGCAGGGACAGGGCGCAGCTAATGGTCGAGCAGTACTTC
cdr3_aa: CASSRDRAQLMVEQYF

j_call: TRBJ1-5
v_call: TRBV7-6
clone_size: NA
cdr3_length: 13
d_call: NA
cdr3_nt: TGTGCCAGCAGCGTCTTCACAGATCAGCCCCAGCATTTT
cdr3_aa: CASSVFTDQPQHF

j_call: TRBJ1-1
v_call: TRBV5-1
clone_size: NA
cdr3_length: 15
d_call: NA
cdr3_nt: TGCGCCAGCACCGGGTCGGGGGGAATGAACACTGAAGCTTTCTTT
cdr3_aa: CASTGSGGMNTEAFF

j_call: TRBJ1-1
v_call: TRBV6-5
clone_size: NA
cdr3_length: 15
d_call: TRBD1
cdr3_nt: TGTGCCAGCAGTTACTTGGGACAGGAGCTCACTGAAGCTTTCTTT
cdr3_aa: CASSYLGQELTEAFF

j_call: TRBJ1-3
v_call: TRBV28
clone_size: NA
cdr3_length: 16
d_call: NA
cdr3_nt: TGTGCCAGCAGTTTGGGCTTCGCTAACTCTGGAAACACCATATATTTT
cdr3_aa: CASSLGFANSGNTIYF

j_call: TRBJ1-2
v_call: TRBV6-6
clone_size: NA
cdr3_length: 14
d_call: TRBD1
cdr3_nt: TGTGCCAGCAGTTCAAGGACAGGAGGCTATGGCTACACCTTC
cdr3_aa: CASSSRTGGYGYTF

j_call: TRBJ2-1
v_call: TRBV3-1/TRBV3-2
clone_size: NA
cdr3_length: 18
d_call: TRBD2
cdr3_nt: TGTGCCAGCAGCCCAAGGGGGGTAGCGGGGGGCGCAGGGAATGAGCAGTTCTTC
cdr3_aa: CASSPRGVAGGAGNEQFF

j_call: TRBJ2-5
v_call: TRBV5-4
clone_size: NA
cdr3_length: 18
d_call: TRBD2
cdr3_nt: TGTGCCAGCAGCGGTGGACTAGCGGGAGGTCTTCTCAAAGAGACCCAGTACTTC
cdr3_aa: CASSGGLAGGLLKETQYF

j_call: TRBJ1-2
v_call: TRBV19
clone_size: once
cdr3_length: 13
d_call: NA
cdr3_nt: TGTGCCAGCCAGGGCCGCGCAAACTATGGCTACACCTTC
cdr3_aa: CASQGRANYGYTF

j_call: TRBJ1-4
v_call: TRBV7-6
clone_size: few
cdr3_length: 17
d_call: NA
cdr3_nt: TGTGCCAGCAGTACCCAGCAGGTCGGTTACGGTAATGAAAAACTGTTTTTT
cdr3_aa: CASSTQQVGYGNEKLFF

j_call: TRBJ2-5
v_call: TRBV2
clone_size: NA
cdr3_length: 14
d_call: TRBD2
cdr3_nt: TGTGCCACCGCGAATAGCGGGGGGCGCGCGGCCCAGTACTTC
cdr3_aa: CATANSGGRAAQYF

j_call: TRBJ1-1
v_call: TRBV4-1
clone_size: NA
cdr3_length: 18
d_call: TRBD1
cdr3_nt: TGCGCCAGCAGCCAACCTGGGGACAGGAGCGATATGAACACTGAAGCTTTCTTT
cdr3_aa: CASSQPGDRSDMNTEAFF

j_call: TRBJ2-2
v_call: TRBV30
clone_size: once
cdr3_length: 13
d_call: NA
cdr3_nt: TGTGCCTGGAGTATCGGGTTTATCGGGGAGCTGTTTTTT
cdr3_aa: CAWSIGFIGELFF

j_call: TRBJ1-4
v_call: TRBV5-4
clone_size: NA
cdr3_length: 16
d_call: TRBD1
cdr3_nt: TGTGCCAGCAGCGACGGAATTGACAGGGGGCGAGAAAAACTGTTTTTT
cdr3_aa: CASSDGIDRGREKLFF

j_call: TRBJ1-6
v_call: TRBV3-1/TRBV3-2
clone_size: once
cdr3_length: 14
d_call: TRBD1
cdr3_nt: TGTGCCAGCAGCCAAGAGGGACAGGTGGCACCCCTCCACTTT
cdr3_aa: CASSQEGQVAPLHF

j_call: TRBJ1-5
v_call: TRBV18
clone_size: NA
cdr3_length: 14
d_call: TRBD1
cdr3_nt: TGTGCCAGCTCACCGGGACAGGGGGCCCCAGCCCAGCATTTT
cdr3_aa: CASSPGQGAPAQHF

j_call: TRBJ2-1
v_call: TRBV21-1
clone_size: NA
cdr3_length: 14
d_call: NA
cdr3_nt: TGTGCCAGCAGCAATCAGGCAGGGTACGATGAGCAGTTCTTC
cdr3_aa: CASSNQAGYDEQFF

j_call: TRBJ2-7
v_call: TRBV10-2
clone_size: NA
cdr3_length: 15
d_call: TRBD2
cdr3_nt: TGCGCCAGCAGTGGCAAGACTAGCCGAACCTACGAGCAGTACTTC
cdr3_aa: CASSGKTSRTYEQYF

j_call: TRBJ2-7
v_call: TRBV28
clone_size: NA
cdr3_length: 14
d_call: NA
cdr3_nt: TGTGCCAGCACTAGAAGCGGTGGCTCCTACGAGCAGTACTTC
cdr3_aa: CASTRSGGSYEQYF

j_call: TRBJ2-3
v_call: TRBV5-1
clone_size: NA
cdr3_length: 15
d_call: TRBD2
cdr3_nt: TGCGCCAGCAGCACGGGACTAGCGGGAGTCGATACGCAGTATTTT
cdr3_aa: CASSTGLAGVDTQYF

j_call: TRBJ1-4
v_call: TRBV6-5
clone_size: NA
cdr3_length: 15
d_call: NA
cdr3_nt: TGTGCCAGCAGTTTCGGGAATCGGGGTAATGAAAAACTGTTTTTT
cdr3_aa: CASSFGNRGNEKLFF

j_call: TRBJ2-7
v_call: TRBV25-1
clone_size: NA
cdr3_length: 15
d_call: NA
cdr3_nt: TGTGCCAGCAGTGGCCTGGGGGGGGCAATAGGGGAGCAGTACTTC
cdr3_aa: CASSGLGGAIGEQYF

j_call: TRBJ2-1
v_call: TRBV5-1
clone_size: NA
cdr3_length: 14
d_call: NA
cdr3_nt: TGCGCCAGCAGCTTAGGACTATTGGACAATGAGCAGTTCTTC
cdr3_aa: CASSLGLLDNEQFF

j_call: TRBJ2-2
v_call: TRBV3-1/TRBV3-2
clone_size: NA
cdr3_length: 18
d_call: TRBD2
cdr3_nt: TGTGCCAGCAGCCAAGGGACTAGCGGGGGAACGACTTGGGGGGAGCTGTTTTTT
cdr3_aa: CASSQGTSGGTTWGELFF

j_call: TRBJ1-3
v_call: TRBV19
clone_size: few
cdr3_length: 14
d_call: NA
cdr3_nt: TGTGCCAGTAGTATAGGGAGTGCCGGAAACACCATATATTTT
cdr3_aa: CASSIGSAGNTIYF